The rows below give T cell receptor beta chains drawn from one sample of a study of cytomegalovirus exposure and HLA in healthy donors. Sequenced by immunoSEQ multiplex PCR; TCRdb stores in-frame clones only, minus some. In the table there are approximately 150,000 clones, approximately 78% of which are singletons. The source material was PBMCs. Source of these receptors: a human donor in good health. Each CDR3 is given without its conserved first and last residue. Clone size, where shown, is once, few, many, or a class for clones that have expanded.

TRBJ1-1	once	TRBV29-1	SVGRRQGMNTEAF
TRBJ2-1	once	TRBV5-1	ASAEGGVDEQF
TRBJ2-5	-	TRBV11-3	ASSLRGGGRETQY
TRBJ1-2	-	TRBV7-2	ASSLARGHRYGYT
TRBJ2-2	-	TRBV19	ASRDRGTGELF
TRBJ2-7	-	TRBV19	ASSPTSGVTYEQY
TRBJ1-5	few	TRBV2	ASSRGNQPQH
TRBJ2-3	-	TRBV4-3	ASSQGRLAGGYTDTQY
TRBJ2-2	-	TRBV6-4	ASSVSLTGELF
TRBJ1-2	-	TRBV5-4	ASSLDISYGYT
TRBJ2-7	-	TRBV5-4	ASRMMGLDVYEQY
TRBJ2-2	-	TRBV2	ASRYSGELF
TRBJ1-1	-	TRBV2	ASTLGWGVCF
TRBJ1-6	-	TRBV5-1	ASSSGQARGSPLH
TRBJ1-5	-	TRBV7-2	ASSPWAVNQPQH
TRBJ1-5	-	TRBV19	ASRGGGNQPQH
TRBJ1-2	-	TRBV19	ASSMGVNYGYT
-	-	TRBV4-3	ASSQDRRGPPYEQY
TRBJ2-3	-	TRBV4-3	ASSQESGAITDTQY